The entry that follows covers one T cell receptor (beta chain) sequence. Its antigen remains unidentified. The method was immunoSEQ multiplex PCR; TCRdb's version includes in-frame clones alone and lacks a portion of them. The table records about 10,000 clones, around 82% of them present only once. The data originate from a study of somatic mutations in cytotoxic T cells in rheumatoid arthritis. Broader study findings: Neither rheumatoid arthritis patients nor age-matched healthy controls had significantly different CD8+ T-cell clonality from the other group. Over 20% of CD8+ cells belonged to the largest CD8+ clone in about an eighth of the 65 patients.

The CDR3 contains 13 residues. V gave up 2 bases and J gave up 8 bases, with 11 bases separating them. Germline CDR1 is SGHDT and CDR2 is YYEEEE. The rearrangement joins TRBV5-6 to TRBJ2-1; no clear D. The origin of this receptor is a woman aged 50 to 60 in good health. The sequencing sample was made of CD8+ T cells sorted from blood. CDR3 sequence: CASSFYTADEQFF. The CDR3 nucleotides read TGTGCCAGCAGCTTCTACACCGCGGATGAGCAGTTCTTC.